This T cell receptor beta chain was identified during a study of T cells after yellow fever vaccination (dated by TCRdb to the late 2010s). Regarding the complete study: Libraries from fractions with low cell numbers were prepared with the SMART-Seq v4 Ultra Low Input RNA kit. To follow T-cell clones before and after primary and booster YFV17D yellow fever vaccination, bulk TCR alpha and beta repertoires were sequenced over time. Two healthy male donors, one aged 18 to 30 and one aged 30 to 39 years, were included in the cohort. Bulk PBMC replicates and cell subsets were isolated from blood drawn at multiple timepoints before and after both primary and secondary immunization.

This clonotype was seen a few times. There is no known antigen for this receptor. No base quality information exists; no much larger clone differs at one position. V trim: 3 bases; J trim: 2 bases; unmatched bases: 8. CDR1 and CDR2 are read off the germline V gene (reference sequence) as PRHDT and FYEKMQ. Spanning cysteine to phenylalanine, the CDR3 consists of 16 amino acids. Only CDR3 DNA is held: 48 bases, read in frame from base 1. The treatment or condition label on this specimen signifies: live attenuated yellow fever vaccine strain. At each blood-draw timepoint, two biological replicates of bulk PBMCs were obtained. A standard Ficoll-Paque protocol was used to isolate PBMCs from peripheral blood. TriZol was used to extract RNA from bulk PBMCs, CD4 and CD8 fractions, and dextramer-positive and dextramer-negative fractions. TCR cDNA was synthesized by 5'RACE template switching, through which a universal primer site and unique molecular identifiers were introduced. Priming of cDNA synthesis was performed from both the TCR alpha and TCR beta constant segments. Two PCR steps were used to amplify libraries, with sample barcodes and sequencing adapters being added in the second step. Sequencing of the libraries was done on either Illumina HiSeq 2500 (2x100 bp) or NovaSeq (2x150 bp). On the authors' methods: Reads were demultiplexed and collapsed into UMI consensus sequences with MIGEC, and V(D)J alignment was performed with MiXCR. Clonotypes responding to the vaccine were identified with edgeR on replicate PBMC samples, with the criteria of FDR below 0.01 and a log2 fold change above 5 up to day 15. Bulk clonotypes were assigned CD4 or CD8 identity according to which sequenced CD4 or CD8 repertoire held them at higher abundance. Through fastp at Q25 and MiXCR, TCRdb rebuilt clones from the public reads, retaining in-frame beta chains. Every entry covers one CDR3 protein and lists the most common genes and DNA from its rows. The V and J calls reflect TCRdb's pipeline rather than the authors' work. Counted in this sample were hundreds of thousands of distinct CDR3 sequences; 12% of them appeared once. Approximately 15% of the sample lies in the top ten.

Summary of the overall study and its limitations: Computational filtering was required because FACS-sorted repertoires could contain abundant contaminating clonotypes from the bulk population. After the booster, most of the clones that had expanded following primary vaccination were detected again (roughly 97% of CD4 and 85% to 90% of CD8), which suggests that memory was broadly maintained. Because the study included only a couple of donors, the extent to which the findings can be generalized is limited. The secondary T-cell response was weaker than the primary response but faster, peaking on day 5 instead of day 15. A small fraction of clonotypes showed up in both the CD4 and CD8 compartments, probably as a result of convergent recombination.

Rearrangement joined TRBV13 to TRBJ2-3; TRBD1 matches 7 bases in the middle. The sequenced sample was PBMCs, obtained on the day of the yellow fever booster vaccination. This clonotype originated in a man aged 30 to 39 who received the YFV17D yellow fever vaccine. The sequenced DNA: TGTGCCAGCAGCTTCGGCCCGGGACAGTTCACAGATACGCAGTATTTT. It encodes CASSFGPGQFTDTQYF. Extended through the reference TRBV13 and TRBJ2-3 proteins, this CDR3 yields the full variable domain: AAGVIQSPRHLIKEKRETATLKCYPIPRHDTVYWYQQGPGQDPQFLISFYEKMQSDKGSIPDRFSAQQFSDYHSELNMSSLELGDSALYFCASSFGPGQFTDTQYFGPGTRLTVL.